A selection of T cell receptor beta chains follows, all from one sample in a study of T cell clonotyping in hematopoietic cell transplantation. Measured with immunoSEQ multiplex PCR; TCRdb has only the in-frame clones, and not every one. The table includes about 11,000 clones, 46% detected once. The sequencing used PBMCs, collected 30 days after allogeneic stem cell transplant. Every receptor here comes from a male patient aged 50 to 60 who had an allogeneic stem cell transplant from an unrelated donor, so the T cells may come from the graft donor. Some clones in this sample may be carry-over from other donors' samples. The CDR3 runs from the conserved cysteine through the conserved F or W.

len: 13; v_gene: TRBV29-1; CDR3aa: CSVARLLGYEQYF
len: 14; v_gene: TRBV30; CDR3aa: CAWSAGQDNSPLHF
len: 12; v_gene: TRBV28; CDR3aa: CASTPQGAGYTF
len: 12; v_gene: TRBV30; CDR3aa: CAWSLGTETQYF
len: 15; v_gene: TRBV5-6; CDR3aa: CASSPDRVGLKTQYF
len: 13; v_gene: TRBV5-1; CDR3aa: CASSRQGNYEQYF
len: 16; v_gene: TRBV5-6; CDR3aa: CASSLRGGGSRTEAFF
len: 13; v_gene: TRBV5-1; CDR3aa: CASSLLGLDGYTF
len: 13; v_gene: TRBV6-6; CDR3aa: CASSYSSGNTIYF
len: 17; v_gene: TRBV4-2; CDR3aa: CASSQSFSGQGVSPLHF
len: 12; v_gene: TRBV19; CDR3aa: CASLYAPDGYTF
len: 14; v_gene: TRBV4-3; CDR3aa: CASSHRDENTEAFF
len: 13; v_gene: TRBV2; CDR3aa: CAGGQGGPYEQYF
len: 14; v_gene: TRBV27; CDR3aa: CASSFGGGMAGYTF
len: 14; v_gene: TRBV30; CDR3aa: CAWSGLRGRDIQYF
len: 12; v_gene: TRBV7-9; CDR3aa: CASSSTIEGYTF
len: 13; v_gene: TRBV4-1; CDR3aa: CASSLGGQYEQYF
len: 14; v_gene: TRBV5-1; CDR3aa: CASSLGTPNQPQHF
len: 14; v_gene: TRBV14; CDR3aa: CASSQLAGNEKLFF
len: 11; v_gene: TRBV1; CDR3aa: CTSSAPGTAFF
len: 13; v_gene: TRBV30; CDR3aa: CAWSEGTNEKLFF
len: 16; v_gene: TRBV25-1; CDR3aa: CASSEYEAGGSDTQYF
len: 15; v_gene: TRBV7-2; CDR3aa: CASSQGRRGPYGYTF
len: 13; v_gene: TRBV7-3; CDR3aa: CASSLAAGGEQYF
len: 16; v_gene: TRBV4-1; CDR3aa: CASSQDIRDSYNEQFF
len: 15; v_gene: TRBV30; CDR3aa: CAWNGIEGGWSPLHF
len: 14; v_gene: TRBV29-1; CDR3aa: CSVEDHSLGRGYTF
len: 14; v_gene: TRBV14; CDR3aa: CASSQVGGNYGYTF
len: 13; v_gene: TRBV25-1; CDR3aa: CASRRAPNSPLHF
len: 15; v_gene: TRBV19; CDR3aa: CASSFHGDGNTEAFF
len: 15; v_gene: TRBV19; CDR3aa: CASSIDGGRRYEQYF
len: 13; v_gene: TRBV9; CDR3aa: CASSVGRSDTQYF
len: 13; v_gene: TRBV30; CDR3aa: CAWRAGGGTEAFF
len: 14; v_gene: TRBV6-1; CDR3aa: CASSEGEGAYGYTF
len: 16; v_gene: TRBV27; CDR3aa: CASSTTGTGVGGTQYF
len: 15; v_gene: TRBV28; CDR3aa: CASSPPQRVNYGYTF
len: 16; v_gene: TRBV4-3; CDR3aa: CASSQDMGPANYGYTF
len: 14; v_gene: TRBV19; CDR3aa: CASSFQTGNYEQYF
len: 19; v_gene: TRBV30; CDR3aa: CAWLASGGAGGPRHNEQFF
len: 16; v_gene: TRBV6-5; CDR3aa: CASSYLPNSGANVLTF
len: 14; v_gene: TRBV5-1; CDR3aa: CASRRDLATDTQYF
len: 15; v_gene: TRBV29-1; CDR3aa: CSATNIAGHPYEQYF
len: 14; v_gene: TRBV5-6; CDR3aa: CASSLQGEPYEQYF